The rows below give T cell receptor beta chains drawn from one sample of a study of identical twins. TCRdb called the 5' RACE reads again in MiXCR, with one record for every CDR3 protein. The table shows around 500,000 distinct CDR3 sequences, with 14% occurring only once. This same sample was also taken into another study, of yellow fever vaccine responses in identical twins.

The sample was CD4+ T cells sorted from blood. The receptors shown here come from a woman younger than 30 in good health. Each CDR3 is given with its conserved first and last residue. D genes are given only for firm matches. A clone size is listed for some rows: how often the clone was seen (once, few, many), or a class if it is expanded.

>TRBJ2-3|TRBV7-2|-|-
CASSPAWGTDTQYF
TGTGCCAGCAGTCCCGCGTGGGGCACAGATACGCAGTATTTT
>TRBJ2-3|TRBV14|TRBD2|many
CASRRLAGGDTQYF
TGTGCCAGCAGACGACTAGCGGGTGGAGATACGCAGTATTTT
>TRBJ2-7|TRBV5-1|-|many
CASREQGVGAVSYEQYF
TGCGCCAGCCGGGAACAGGGCGTTGGAGCGGTCTCCTACGAGCAGTACTTC
>TRBJ2-4|TRBV7-2|-|-
CASSLGGTKNIQYF
TGTGCCAGCAGCTTAGGCGGGACCAAAAACATTCAGTACTTC
>TRBJ1-1|TRBV6-5|-|-
CASTRDTEAFF
TGTGCCAGCACACGGGACACTGAAGCTTTCTTT
>TRBJ2-7|TRBV6-6|-|many
CASHGRTYEQYF
TGTGCCAGCCATGGGCGGACCTACGAGCAGTACTTC
>TRBJ2-1|TRBV7-2|TRBD2|-
CASSSGGRNDNEQFF
TGTGCCAGCAGCTCCGGCGGGAGGAACGACAATGAGCAGTTCTTC
>TRBJ2-1|TRBV5-1|-|few
CASSPLTANEQFF
TGCGCCAGCAGCCCCCTTACTGCCAATGAGCAGTTCTTC
>TRBJ1-1|TRBV7-2|-|-
CASSFTATGNTEAFF
TGTGCCAGCAGCTTTACGGCCACAGGGAACACTGAAGCTTTCTTT
>TRBJ2-2|TRBV5-1|TRBD1|few
CASSSRQGGDTGELFF
TGCGCCAGCAGCTCGAGACAGGGGGGAGACACCGGGGAGCTGTTTTTT
>TRBJ2-1|TRBV28|-|many
CASRPPTSYNEQFF
TGTGCCAGCAGACCGCCGACTAGTTACAATGAGCAGTTCTTC
>TRBJ1-2|TRBV29-1|-|many
CSVTGTAYGYTF
TGCAGCGTTACCGGGACGGCCTATGGCTACACCTTC
>TRBJ2-7|TRBV5-1|-|-
CASSLTGPPNYEQYF
TGCGCCAGCAGCCTGACCGGCCCCCCTAACTACGAGCAGTACTTC
>TRBJ2-3|TRBV20-1|TRBD1|-
CSATGQGAITDTQYF
TGCAGTGCTACCGGACAGGGGGCTATCACAGATACGCAGTATTTT
>TRBJ2-7|TRBV13|-|once
CASNGREFYEQYF
TGTGCCAGCAACGGAAGGGAATTCTACGAGCAGTACTTC
>TRBJ2-3|TRBV2|TRBD1|-
CASSDGGQGWADTQYF
TGTGCCAGCAGTGATGGGGGACAGGGGTGGGCAGATACGCAGTATTTT
>TRBJ2-1|TRBV3-1|-|-
CASSPLAGYNEQFF
TGTGCCAGCAGCCCTCTAGCTGGCTACAATGAGCAGTTCTTC
>TRBJ2-5|TRBV7-9|TRBD1|-
CASSLAAGTGYQETQYF
TGTGCCAGCAGCTTAGCAGCCGGGACAGGGTACCAAGAGACCCAGTACTTC
>TRBJ2-2|TRBV4-3|TRBD2|few
CASSQDIAGGFKPGELFF
TGCGCCAGCAGCCAAGATATAGCGGGAGGTTTTAAACCCGGGGAGCTGTTTTTT
>TRBJ2-2|TRBV7-3|-|few
CASSLNVPLLGTGELFF
TGTGCCAGCAGCTTAAACGTGCCCCTCTTGGGCACCGGGGAGCTGTTTTTT
>TRBJ2-1|TRBV7-3|-|-
CASSPGVGRGSYNEQFF
TGTGCCAGCAGCCCCGGGGTTGGGCGGGGATCCTACAATGAGCAGTTCTTC
>TRBJ2-3|TRBV7-6|-|few
CASKPRAQSLGDTQYF
TGTGCCAGCAAGCCGCGGGCGCAAAGTTTAGGAGATACGCAGTATTTT
>TRBJ2-3|TRBV12-3/TRBV12-4|TRBD1|many
CASSWDSYTDTQYF
TGTGCCAGCAGTTGGGACAGCTACACAGATACGCAGTATTTT
>TRBJ2-7|TRBV28|-|few
CASSPLIGLGHYEQYF
TGTGCCAGCAGTCCCCTCATTGGTCTGGGGCACTACGAGCAGTACTTC
>TRBJ2-1|TRBV29-1|-|-
CSVESPGTAGFNEQFF
TGCAGCGTTGAATCCCCTGGGACTGCGGGGTTCAATGAGCAGTTCTTC
>TRBJ2-4|TRBV7-2|-|-
CASSLGSLINIQYF
TGTGCCAGCAGCTTAGGCAGTCTAATAAACATTCAGTACTTC
>TRBJ2-2|TRBV18|TRBD1|few
CASSGQTNTGELFF
TGTGCCAGCTCGGGACAGACAAACACCGGGGAGCTGTTTTTT
>TRBJ2-7|TRBV12-5|-|-
CASGLPKTGFYEQYF
TGTGCTAGTGGTTTGCCGAAGACAGGATTCTACGAGCAGTACTTC
>TRBJ1-2|TRBV12-3/TRBV12-4|TRBD1|many
CASSGTGANYGYTF
TGTGCCAGCAGTGGGACAGGGGCTAACTATGGCTACACCTTC
>TRBJ2-2|TRBV12-3/TRBV12-4|-|many
CASSLAGTGELFF
TGTGCCAGCAGTTTAGCGGGCACCGGGGAGCTGTTTTTT
>TRBJ2-1|TRBV5-1|TRBD1|many
CASSLTGTGLYNEQFF
TGCGCCAGCAGCCTGACCGGGACAGGGCTATACAATGAGCAGTTCTTC
>TRBJ1-1|TRBV19|-|few
CASTLTQNTEAFF
TGTGCCAGTACTTTGACCCAGAACACTGAAGCTTTCTTT
>TRBJ2-3|TRBV20-1|TRBD2|few
CSARPWGQRGYDTQYF
TGCAGTGCTAGACCCTGGGGCCAGCGGGGGTATGATACGCAGTATTTT
>TRBJ2-6|TRBV30|-|-
CAWVLSGANVLTF
TGTGCCTGGGTCCTCTCTGGGGCCAACGTCCTGACTTTC
>TRBJ2-3|TRBV7-9|TRBD1|-
CASSPDRPTTDTQYF
TGTGCCAGCAGCCCGGACAGGCCTACTACAGATACGCAGTATTTT
>TRBJ1-1|TRBV4-2|TRBD1|few
CASSPLTGWNTEAFF
TGTGCCAGCAGCCCATTGACAGGGTGGAACACTGAAGCTTTCTTT
>TRBJ1-2|TRBV13|TRBD1|-
CASSSRQGSGYTF
TGTGCCAGCAGCTCCCGACAGGGGTCCGGCTACACCTTC
>TRBJ2-2|TRBV20-1|TRBD2|-
CSAKRGKNIGELFF
TGCAGTGCTAAGCGGGGGAAGAACATCGGGGAGCTGTTTTTT
>TRBJ1-1|TRBV5-1|-|few
CASSRSGFTEAFF
TGCGCCAGCAGCCGATCTGGGTTCACTGAAGCTTTCTTT
>TRBJ2-3|TRBV5-1|TRBD2|-
CASSTAGVADTQYF
TGCGCCAGCAGCACCGCGGGGGTCGCAGATACGCAGTATTTT
>TRBJ2-7|TRBV6-2/TRBV6-3|-|few
CASSYDRDYEQYF
TGTGCCAGCAGTTACGACCGGGACTACGAGCAGTACTTC
>TRBJ2-3|TRBV20-1|TRBD2|few
CSATLAGGDTQYF
TGCAGTGCCACACTAGCGGGCGGAGATACGCAGTATTTT
>TRBJ2-2|TRBV5-1|TRBD2|-
CASSLGPAGGPDGELFF
TGCGCCAGCAGCTTGGGGCCTGCGGGAGGGCCGGACGGGGAGCTGTTTTTT
>TRBJ1-5|TRBV28|-|few
CASIPKGGDNQPQHF
TGTGCCAGCATTCCTAAAGGAGGGGACAATCAGCCCCAGCATTTT
>TRBJ2-1|TRBV4-2|TRBD2|few
CASSQAGGNNEQFF
TGTGCCAGCAGCCAAGCGGGGGGGAACAATGAGCAGTTCTTC
>TRBJ2-5|TRBV4-1|TRBD2|-
CASSRRAASGGFETQYF
TGCGCCAGCAGCCGGAGGGCCGCTAGCGGGGGGTTCGAGACCCAGTACTTC
>TRBJ2-1|TRBV12-3/TRBV12-4|-|few
CASSLWGGLNEQFF
TGTGCCAGCAGTTTATGGGGGGGCCTCAATGAGCAGTTCTTC
>TRBJ1-2|TRBV20-1|-|-
CSARDLGFADVYYGYTF
TGCAGTGCTAGAGATTTAGGGTTTGCGGACGTTTACTATGGCTACACCTTC